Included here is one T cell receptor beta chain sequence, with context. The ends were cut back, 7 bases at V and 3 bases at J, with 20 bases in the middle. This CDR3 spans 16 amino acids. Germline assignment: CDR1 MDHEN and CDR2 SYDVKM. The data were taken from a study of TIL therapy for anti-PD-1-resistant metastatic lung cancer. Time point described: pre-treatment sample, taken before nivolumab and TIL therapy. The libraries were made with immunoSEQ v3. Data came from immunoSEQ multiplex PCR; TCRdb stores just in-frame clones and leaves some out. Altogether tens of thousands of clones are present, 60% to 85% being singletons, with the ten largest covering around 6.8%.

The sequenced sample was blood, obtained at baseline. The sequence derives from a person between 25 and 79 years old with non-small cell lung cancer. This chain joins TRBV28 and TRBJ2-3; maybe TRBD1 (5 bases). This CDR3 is CASISQAGILTDTQYF. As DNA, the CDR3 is TGTGCCAGCATCTCCCAGGCAGGGATTTTGACAGATACGCAGTATTTT.